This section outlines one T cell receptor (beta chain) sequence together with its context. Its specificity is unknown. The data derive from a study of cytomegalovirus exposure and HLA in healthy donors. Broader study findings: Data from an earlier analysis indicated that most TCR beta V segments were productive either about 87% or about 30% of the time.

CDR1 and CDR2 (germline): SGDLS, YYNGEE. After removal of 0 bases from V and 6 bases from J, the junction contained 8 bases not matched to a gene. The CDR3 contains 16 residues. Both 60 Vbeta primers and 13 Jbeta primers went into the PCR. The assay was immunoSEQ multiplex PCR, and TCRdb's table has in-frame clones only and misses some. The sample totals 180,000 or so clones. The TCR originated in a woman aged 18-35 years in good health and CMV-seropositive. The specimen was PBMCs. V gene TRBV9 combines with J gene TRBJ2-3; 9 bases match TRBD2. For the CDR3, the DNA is TGTGCCAGCAGCGTAGGAGCGGGAGGTTTTGCTGATACGCAGTATTTT. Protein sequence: CASSVGAGGFADTQYF.